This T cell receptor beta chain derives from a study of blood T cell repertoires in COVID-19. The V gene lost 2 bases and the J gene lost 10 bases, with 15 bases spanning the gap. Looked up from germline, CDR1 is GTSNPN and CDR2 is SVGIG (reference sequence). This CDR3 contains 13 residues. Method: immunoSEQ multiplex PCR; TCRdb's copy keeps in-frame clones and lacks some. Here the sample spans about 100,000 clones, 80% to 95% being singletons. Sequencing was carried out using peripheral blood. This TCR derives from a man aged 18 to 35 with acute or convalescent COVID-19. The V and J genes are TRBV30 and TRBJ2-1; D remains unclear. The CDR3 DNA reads TGTGCCTGGAGTTCTTCGGTGCTACGGGAGCAGTTCTTC. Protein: CAWSSSVLREQFF.